These T cell receptor beta chains were read from a single sample in a study of blood T cells in healthy people across ages. TCRdb reprocessed the 5' RACE reads via MiXCR and lists one record per CDR3 protein. The sample includes about 830,000 distinct CDR3 sequences, around 62% of them seen just once. The specimen was blood. The receptors here all came from a man aged 25 to 45 in good health. The conserved cysteine and the conserved F or W are not part of the CDR3 here.

j_call: TRBJ2-7
v_call: TRBV9
cdr3_aa: ASSGRDSSYEQY

j_call: TRBJ2-1
v_call: TRBV20-1
cdr3_aa: SAAGDPGYNEQF

j_call: TRBJ2-7
v_call: TRBV4-3
cdr3_aa: ASSLNIPGQDPSYEQY

j_call: TRBJ2-5
v_call: TRBV6-2/TRBV6-3
cdr3_aa: ASSYGLAGFQETQY

j_call: TRBJ1-5
v_call: TRBV12-3/TRBV12-4
cdr3_aa: ASSTDRAIQPQH

j_call: TRBJ2-7
v_call: TRBV29-1
cdr3_aa: SVNEGTPEQY

j_call: TRBJ2-1
v_call: TRBV4-1
cdr3_aa: ASSPPRGGAYNEQF

j_call: TRBJ1-2
v_call: TRBV7-3
cdr3_aa: ASSAGLGGGYT

j_call: NA
v_call: TRBV20-1
cdr3_aa: SARSLDRLWETQY

j_call: TRBJ2-5
v_call: TRBV5-5
cdr3_aa: ASSLGRTQETQY

j_call: TRBJ2-5
v_call: TRBV12-3/TRBV12-4
cdr3_aa: ASSPGQGSTYVQY

j_call: TRBJ2-3
v_call: TRBV10-3
cdr3_aa: ASKKVGGPTSTDTQY

j_call: TRBJ1-2
v_call: TRBV6-1
cdr3_aa: ASLTEDGGYT

j_call: TRBJ2-7
v_call: TRBV4-3
cdr3_aa: ASSQVVRDSYEQY

j_call: TRBJ2-1
v_call: TRBV9
cdr3_aa: ASSTRTSGGYNEQF

j_call: TRBJ2-5
v_call: TRBV7-2
cdr3_aa: ASSSPGLASEQY

j_call: TRBJ2-5
v_call: TRBV12-3/TRBV12-4
cdr3_aa: ASSFGTAQETQY

j_call: TRBJ2-5
v_call: TRBV7-2
cdr3_aa: ASSFASGGRETQY

j_call: NA
v_call: TRBV7-2
cdr3_aa: ASSSPLRPPGEQY

j_call: TRBJ2-1
v_call: TRBV24-1
cdr3_aa: ATSDSKYTRSSYNEQF

j_call: TRBJ2-4
v_call: TRBV10-3
cdr3_aa: AIRKAGDTKNIQY

j_call: TRBJ2-3
v_call: TRBV7-2
cdr3_aa: ASSGRLARRSDTQY